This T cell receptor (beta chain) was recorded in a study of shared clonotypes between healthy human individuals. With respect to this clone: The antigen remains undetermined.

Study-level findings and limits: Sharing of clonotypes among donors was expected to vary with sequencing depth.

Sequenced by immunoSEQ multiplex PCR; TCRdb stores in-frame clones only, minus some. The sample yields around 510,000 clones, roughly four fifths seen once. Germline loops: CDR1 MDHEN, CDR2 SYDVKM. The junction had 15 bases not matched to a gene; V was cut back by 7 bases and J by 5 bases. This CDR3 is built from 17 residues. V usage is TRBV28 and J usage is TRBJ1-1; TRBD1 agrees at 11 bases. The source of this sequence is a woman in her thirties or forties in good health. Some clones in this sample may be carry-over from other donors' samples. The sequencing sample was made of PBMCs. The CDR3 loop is CASNIIVTGTGGTEAFF. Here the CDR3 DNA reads TGTGCCAGCAACATAATCGTTACCGGGACAGGGGGAACTGAAGCTTTCTTT. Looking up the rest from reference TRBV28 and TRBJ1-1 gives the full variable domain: DVKVTQSSRYLVKRTGEKVFLECVQDMDHENMFWYRQDPGLGLRLIYFSYDVKMKEKGDIPEGYSVSREKKERFSLILESASTNQTSMYLCASNIIVTGTGGTEAFFGQGTRLTVV.